This is a list of T cell receptor beta chains from one sample in a study of CD8 T cells in Susac syndrome. TCRdb fed the immunoSEQ multiplex PCR reads into MiXCR, producing one record per CDR3 protein. The table shows 130,000 or so distinct CDR3 sequences, with 94% occurring only once. Sequencing was performed on CD4+ T cells from PBMCs. The receptors were sampled from a human donor in good health. Each CDR3 is given with its conserved first and last residue. The D gene is left open where the match is weak. Rows may omit the clone size; those that give it use once, few, many or a size class.

d_call,v_call,j_call,clone_size,cdr3_nt,cdr3_aa
-,TRBV27,TRBJ2-7,-,TGTGCCAGCAGTTTATCGTTGGCAGCATACTCCTACGAGCAGTACTTC,CASSLSLAAYSYEQYF
-,TRBV3-1,TRBJ1-2,-,TGTGCCAGCAGCCAAGCTTTTAATGGCTACACCTTC,CASSQAFNGYTF
TRBD2,TRBV18,TRBJ2-3,-,TGTGCCAGCTCATCTTTACCGACTAGCGGGACGAACACAGATACGCAGTATTTT,CASSSLPTSGTNTDTQYF
-,TRBV29-1,TRBJ1-1,-,TGCAGCGTTGATATGGGGGGGGGTACTGAAGCTTTCTTT,CSVDMGGGTEAFF
-,TRBV4-2,TRBJ2-7,-,TGTGCCAGCAGCCCCCCCGCAGCGGGCTCCTACGAGCAGTACTTC,CASSPPAAGSYEQYF
TRBD2,TRBV19,TRBJ2-2,few,TGTGCCAGTAGGCCTAGCGGGAACACCGGGGAGCTGTTTTTT,CASRPSGNTGELFF
-,TRBV16,TRBJ1-1,-,TGTGCCAGCAGCCCAGACCCGGGGTATGACACTGAAGCTTTCTTT,CASSPDPGYDTEAFF
TRBD1,TRBV7-2,TRBJ2-7,-,TGTGCCAGCAGCTTAGGAGGGACAGGGATCTCCTACGAGCAGTACTTC,CASSLGGTGISYEQYF
-,TRBV5-6,TRBJ2-7,-,TGTGCCAGCAGCTCGTGGGATCTCTGGCGGGATGAGGGGACGCAGCAGTACTTC,CASSSWDLWRDEGTQQYF
TRBD1,TRBV7-9,TRBJ2-1,-,TGTGCCAGCAGCCTCACCGGACAGGGGCCGGATGAGCAGTTCTTC,CASSLTGQGPDEQFF
-,TRBV15,TRBJ1-1,-,TGTGCCACCAGCAGAGATCGAGCCTCTGAAGCTTTCTTT,CATSRDRASEAFF
-,TRBV5-1,TRBJ2-3,-,TGCGCCAGCAGCTTGCTGGGGTCAGAAGATACGCAGTATTTT,CASSLLGSEDTQYF
-,TRBV20-1,TRBJ1-1,-,TGCAGTGGCGGCGGAGACACTGAAGCTTTCTTT,CSGGGDTEAFF
-,TRBV5-1,TRBJ1-3,-,TGCGCCAGCAGCGCGACAGGTGACTCTGGAAACACCATATATTTT,CASSATGDSGNTIYF
-,TRBV30,TRBJ2-5,once,TGTGCTACAAATCGGGCTGTGTCTTCCCAGTACTTC,CATNRAVSSQYF
-,TRBV5-6,TRBJ2-3,-,TGTGCCAGCAGCTTGTATAGGGGCGTCAGAATTGTCGTGGATACGCAGTATTTT,CASSLYRGVRIVVDTQYF
-,TRBV3-1,TRBJ1-1,-,TGTGCCAGCAGGATGGGCACTGAAGCTTTCTTT,CASRMGTEAFF
-,TRBV7-9,TRBJ1-2,-,TGTGCCAGCAGCCGTTTGGGTGCGTCCCGAACCTATGGCTACACCTTC,CASSRLGASRTYGYTF